The entry below gives a single T cell receptor beta chain sequence along with its context. Participant-reported clinical history was the basis for cohort assignment. Resolution of symptoms, clearance, or two negative PCRs was present in recovered Cohort 3 donors. The source of the sample is a study of blood T cell repertoires in COVID-19. Study-level information: T cells, B-cell-depleted T cells, or PBMCs supplied cDNA or gDNA.

The germline V and J ends were trimmed by 1 base and 6 bases, with 19 bases remaining between them. CDR3 length: 17 residues. The germline gives CDR1 SGHRS, CDR2 YFSETQ. In the study's own analysis: Quantification of nucleated cells was approximated via reference gene primer amplification. The table came from immunoSEQ multiplex PCR; TCRdb's copy has only in-frame clones and leaves some out. D and trimming come from the DNA, and the V and J calls and clone size come from that table. The sample consists of approximately 170,000 clones, over 80% of them appearing once. Sequencing used PBMCs or T cells enriched from blood (not recorded which). The V call is TRBV5-1, the J call TRBJ1-4; D remains ambiguous. This TCR was sampled from a woman aged 45-65 years who had recovered from COVID-19. CDR3 protein: CASSLFPDSLGDEKLFF. The CDR3 DNA is TGCGCCAGCAGCTTGTTCCCCGACTCCTTGGGAGATGAAAAACTGTTTTTT. Full variable domain (outside the CDR3, taken from reference TRBV5-1 and TRBJ1-4): KAGVTQTPRYLIKTRGQQVTLSCSPISGHRSVSWYQQTPGQGLQFLFEYFSETQRNKGNFPGRFSGRQFSNSRSEMNVSTLELGDSALYLCASSLFPDSLGDEKLFFGSGTQLSVL.